This T cell receptor (beta chain) was observed in a study of cytomegalovirus exposure and HLA in healthy donors. Study results and caveats: The authors later linked a missense DCLRE1C variant to TCR beta V- and J-gene trimming. Among immune exposure information, only CMV serostatus was available. Later examination showed HLA-associated TCR beta chains had greater clonal expansion than equally common others.

A remark on this clone: What it binds is not known.

PCR was performed using 60 Vbeta and 13 Jbeta primers. This table comes from immunoSEQ multiplex PCR, and its TCRdb copy is limited to in-frame clones, with some not included. The sample holds 210,000 or so clones, roughly 91% seen once. There are 17 residues in the CDR3. V dropped 3 bases and J dropped 0; count of bases not matched to a gene: 7. Looked up from germline, CDR1 is SEHNR and CDR2 is FQNEAQ (reference sequence). This TCR was recovered from a young woman in good health and CMV-seronegative. Sequencing input: PBMCs. This chain joins TRBV7-9 and TRBJ2-5; TRBD2 aligns across 10 bases. The CDR3 coding sequence is TGTGCCAGCAGCTTCGTCAGGACTAGCGGCAACCAAGAGACCCAGTACTTC. Amino acid sequence: CASSFVRTSGNQETQYF.